Each of the 6 T cell receptor beta chains below was sequenced from the same sample in a study of control samples from healthy donors and cancer patients. Data came from immunoSEQ multiplex PCR; TCRdb stores just in-frame clones and leaves some out. The sample shows approximately 100,000 clones, 80% to 90% of them seen only once. The sequenced sample was blood. The receptors shown here come from a woman aged 45-65 years in good health.

This chain links TRBV7-2 with TRBJ1-6; D is unclear. Germline lookup yields CDR1 SGHTA and CDR2 FQGNSA. V gave up 1 base and J gave up 5 bases, with 9 bases separating them. The CDR3 has 15 amino acids. CDR3 DNA: TGTGCCAGCAGCTTAGTCCTCGGGAATAATTCACCCCTCCACTTT. Amino acids: CASSLVLGNNSPLHF.

This clone has just a few counts. This chain links TRBV3-1 (or the pseudogene TRBV3-2) with TRBJ2-7; tentative D call: TRBD2 (6 bases). Trimming left V 1 base short and J 3 bases short, with 7 bases between. This CDR3 is built from 13 residues. The germline gives CDR1 LGHDT, CDR2 YNNKEL (reference sequence). CDR3 region: CASSQVGGYEQYF. Written as DNA, the CDR3 is TGTGCCAGCAGCCAAGTGGGGGGCTACGAGCAGTACTTC.

The table lists this clone with a count of one. This sequence joins TRBV13 and TRBJ2-1; 9 nucleotides match TRBD2. This CDR3 has 16 amino acids. The junction had 11 bases not matched to a gene; V was cut back by 4 bases and J by 7 bases. Germline V gene data show CDR1 as PRHDT and CDR2 as FYEKMQ (reference sequence). The CDR3 loop is CASSSRGGREGNEQFF. For the CDR3, the DNA is TGTGCCAGCAGCTCCCGGGGGGGGCGGGAGGGTAATGAGCAGTTCTTC.

The V and J genes are TRBV15 and TRBJ1-3, with 7 nucleotides matching TRBD1. Germline V CDR1 and CDR2: LNHNV, YYDKDF (reference sequence). The ends lost 6 bases at V and 0 bases at J; junction bases unmatched: 8. This CDR3 is 16 amino acids long. The chain's CDR3 is CATRGTDIYSGNTIYF. DNA of the CDR3: TGTGCCACCAGGGGGACAGACATATACTCTGGAAACACCATATATTTT.

The genes are TRBV5-6 and TRBJ2-5; 9 bases are a match to TRBD1. The V gene's germline CDR1 is SGHDT and CDR2 YYEEEE. The CDR3 extends over 17 amino acids. With V trimmed by 1 base and J by 4 bases, 11 bases remained unmatched. CDR3 bases: TGTGCCAGCAGCTTGTACTTCGGGGACAGGGATAGAGAGACCCAGTACTTC. Amino acids: CASSLYFGDRDRETQYF.

This clone appeared a few times. The chain uses TRBV6-6 and TRBJ1-2; D is undetermined. Germline values: CDR1 MNHNY, CDR2 SVGAGI (reference sequence). Trimming removed 0 bases from V and 7 bases from J, with 3 bases in between. The CDR3 has 11 residues. CDR3 nucleotide sequence: TGTGCCAGCAGTTACTCGACTGGCTACACCTTC. Protein product: CASSYSTGYTF.